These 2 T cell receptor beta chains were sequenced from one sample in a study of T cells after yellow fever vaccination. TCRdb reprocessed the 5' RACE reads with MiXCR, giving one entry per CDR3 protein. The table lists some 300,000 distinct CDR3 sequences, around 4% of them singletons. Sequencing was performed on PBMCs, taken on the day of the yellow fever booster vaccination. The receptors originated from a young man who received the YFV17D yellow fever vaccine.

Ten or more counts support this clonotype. The CDR3 DNA is TGCGCCAGCAGCCACCGGACAGGGCAAGGGCAGCCCCAGCATTTT. It translates to CASSHRTGQGQPQHF. The chain employs TRBV4-3 and TRBJ1-5, with 8 bases fitting TRBD1. The CDR3 length is 15 residues. Trimming cost V 3 bases and J 7 bases; bases outside gene matches: 8. Germline CDR1 LGHNA, CDR2 YSLEER.

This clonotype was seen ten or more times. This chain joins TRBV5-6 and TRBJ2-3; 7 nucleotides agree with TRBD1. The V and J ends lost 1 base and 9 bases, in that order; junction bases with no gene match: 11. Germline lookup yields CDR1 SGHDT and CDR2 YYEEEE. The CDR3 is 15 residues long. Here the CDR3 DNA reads TGTGCCAGCAGCTTGTTTTACAGGGGATTGGGAACGCAGTATTTT. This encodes CASSLFYRGLGTQYF.